This T cell receptor (beta chain) was profiled in a study of response to subunit inactivated influenza vaccine. Study-level findings and limits: T cells newly recruited by each seasonal influenza vaccination are few, the authors suggested.

Remarks on this clonotype: The antigen remains unidentified.

TCRdb processed the RT-PCR reads anew with MiXCR; each CDR3 protein has one entry. This table has 600,000 to 700,000 distinct CDR3 sequences, approximately 15% appearing once. Germline CDR1 and CDR2: MDHEN and SYDVKM. The CDR3 contains 19 residues. The ends lost 5 bases at V and 5 bases at J; junction bases unmatched: 20. Material: PBMCs from blood, obtained around two weeks before vaccination. The receptor was derived from a man in his fifties who received an inactivated influenza vaccine. The V gene is TRBV28, the J gene TRBJ2-5; 10 bases are shared with TRBD2. CDR3 in amino acids: CASSEYSGTSDLAGETQYF. Written as DNA, the CDR3 is TGTGCCAGCAGTGAGTACTCCGGGACTAGCGACCTGGCAGGGGAGACCCAGTACTTC.